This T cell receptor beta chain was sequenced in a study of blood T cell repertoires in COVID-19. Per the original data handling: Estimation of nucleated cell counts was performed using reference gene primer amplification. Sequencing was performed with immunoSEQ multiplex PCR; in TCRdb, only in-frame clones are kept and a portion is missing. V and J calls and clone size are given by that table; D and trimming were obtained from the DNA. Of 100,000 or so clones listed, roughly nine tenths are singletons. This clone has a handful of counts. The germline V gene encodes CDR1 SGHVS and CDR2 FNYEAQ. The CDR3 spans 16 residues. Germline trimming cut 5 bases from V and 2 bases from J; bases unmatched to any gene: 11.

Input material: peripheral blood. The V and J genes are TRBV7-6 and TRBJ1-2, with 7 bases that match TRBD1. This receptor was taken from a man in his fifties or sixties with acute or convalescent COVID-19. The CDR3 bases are TGTGCCAGCAGCCCAGCACTAGGGGGCGCGAACTATGGCTACACCTTC. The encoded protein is CASSPALGGANYGYTF.